This TCR beta chain was identified during a study of response to subunit inactivated influenza vaccine. Overall study results and limits: The authors suggested that every seasonal influenza vaccination recruits few new T cells.

CDR3 length equals 16 residues. Per the germline V gene, CDR1 is KGHSH and CDR2 is LQKENI. The germline V and J ends were trimmed by 2 bases and 3 bases, with 16 bases remaining between them. This clonotype occurred a few times. Its specificity is unknown. TCRdb reanalysed the RT-PCR reads using MiXCR and keeps one entry per CDR3 protein. Of roughly 700,000 distinct CDR3 sequences listed, 11% to 15% are singletons. The chain combines TRBV18 with TRBJ2-5, with D possibly TRBD1 on 6 matching bases. This clonotype was sampled from a middle-aged man who received an inactivated influenza vaccine. Specimen: PBMCs from blood, collected less than 15 days before vaccination. The CDR3, as DNA: TGTGCCAGCTCACCAGTTGTGGGACAAACTAAAGAGACCCAGTACTTC. This gives the protein CASSPVVGQTKETQYF.